This T cell receptor beta chain derives from a study of blood T cell repertoires in COVID-19. On the study more broadly: COVID-19 samples from acute and convalescent phases originated in the United States, Italy and Spain. PBMCs, B-cell-depleted T cells, or T cells provided the cDNA or gDNA that made up the material.

In the authors' workflow: Using reference gene primer amplification, nucleated cell counts were estimated. Sequenced by immunoSEQ multiplex PCR; TCRdb stores in-frame clones only, minus some. V and J calls and clone size follow that table, whereas D and trimming were derived from the DNA. The table lists fewer than 100,000 clones, 80% of them singletons. The source material was peripheral blood. The clonotype originates from a woman in her 70s with acute or convalescent COVID-19.

As DNA, the CDR3 is TGTGCCAGCAAACCTAAACTCATGGGCTACACCTTC. It encodes CASKPKLMGYTF. The J gene is TRBJ1-2, the V gene TRBV7-3; D gene uncertain. Deletions cut 7 bases from V and 8 bases from J, with 14 bases between. The germline V gene has CDR1 SGHTA and CDR2 FQGTGA. The length of the CDR3 is 12 residues.